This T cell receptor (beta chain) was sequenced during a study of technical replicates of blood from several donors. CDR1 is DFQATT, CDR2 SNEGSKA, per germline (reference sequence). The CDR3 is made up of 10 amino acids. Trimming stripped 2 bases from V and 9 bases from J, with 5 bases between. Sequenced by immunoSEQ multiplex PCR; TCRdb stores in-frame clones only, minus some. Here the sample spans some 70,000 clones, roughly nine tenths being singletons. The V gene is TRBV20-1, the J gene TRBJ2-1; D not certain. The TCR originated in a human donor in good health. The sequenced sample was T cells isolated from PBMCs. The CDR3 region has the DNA TGCAGTGCTAGAAACACTGAGCAGTTCTTC. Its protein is CSARNTEQFF.